This T cell receptor beta chain is drawn from a study of control samples from healthy donors and cancer patients. Sequencing used immunoSEQ multiplex PCR; TCRdb keeps in-frame clones, though not all of them. Here the sample spans about 160,000 clones, around 95% being singletons. CDR1 is SGHRS and CDR2 is YFSETQ in the germline V gene. Trimming took 4 bases from V and 8 from J; bases not matched to a gene: 16. The CDR3 runs to 17 residues. Sequenced material: blood. J is TRBJ1-4 and V is TRBV5-1; 8 bases match TRBD1. The sequence was obtained from a woman aged 55-70 years in good health. Written as DNA, the CDR3 is TGCGCCAGCAGCCACTTTTTTCGGACAGGGAACTACGAAAAACTGTTTTTT. It encodes CASSHFFRTGNYEKLFF.